Following are 10 T cell receptor beta chains from one sample sequenced in a study of T cell changes during pregnancy in multiple sclerosis. Assay used: immunoSEQ multiplex PCR; TCRdb lists only in-frame clones, some missing. The data contain approximately 60,000 clones, around 90% of them seen just once; the ten biggest clones take up 6% to 7.5%. The material was peripheral blood, obtained in the third trimester of pregnancy. These receptors all stem from a female donor in good health, enrolled as a control in a pregnancy study.

The chain recombines TRBV7-2 with TRBJ2-7; D ambiguous. The CDR3 length is 12 residues. The germline V and J ends were trimmed by 4 bases and 0 bases, with 4 bases remaining between them. CDR1 is SGHTA and CDR2 is FQGNSA in the germline V gene. CDR3 sequence reads: CASSSFSYEQYF. The CDR3 DNA reads as TGTGCCAGCAGCTCTTTCTCCTACGAGCAGTACTTC.

The chain is built from TRBV19 and TRBJ1-3; 7 bases agree with TRBD1. The germline V gene has CDR1 LNHDA and CDR2 SQIVND (reference sequence). The CDR3 extends over 15 amino acids. V was pared by 3 bases and J by 8 bases, with 10 bases of the junction left unmatched. The CDR3 nucleotides read TGTGCCAGTAGTATCCGGGACAGCATTACAGACACCATATATTTT. Translation: CASSIRDSITDTIYF.

The chain is built from TRBV19 and TRBJ1-5; D call uncertain. V lost 10 bases to trimming and J lost 0 bases, with 16 bases between them. Germline V lookup: CDR1 LNHDA, CDR2 SQIVND (reference sequence). There are 15 residues in the CDR3. The CDR3 reads CATREGWGSNQPQHF. DNA of the CDR3: TGTGCCACGAGGGAGGGATGGGGTAGCAATCAGCCCCAGCATTTT.

Notes on this clone: This sample includes further DNA sequences coding for the same CDR3. J is TRBJ2-3 and V is TRBV9, with 7 bases lining up with TRBD2. CDR1 SGDLS and CDR2 YYNGEE come from the germline V gene. After removal of 0 bases from V and 2 bases from J, the junction contained 3 bases not matched to a gene. The length of the CDR3 is 15 residues. In DNA form, the CDR3 reads TGTGCCAGCAGCGTAGGAAGCGGGACCACAGATACGCAGTATTTT. Its translation is CASSVGSGTTDTQYF.

J is TRBJ1-2 and V is TRBV27, with a tentative D call TRBD1 (6 bases). Looked up from germline, CDR1 is MNHEY and CDR2 is SMNVEV (reference sequence). The V gene lost 5 bases and the J gene lost 6 bases, with 22 bases spanning the gap. The CDR3 is 16 residues long. CDR3 protein: CASSPQWTVRFDGYTF. The CDR3, as DNA: TGTGCCAGCAGTCCGCAGTGGACAGTAAGGTTCGATGGCTACACCTTC.

This chain connects TRBV7-2 to TRBJ1-1, with D perhaps TRBD1 (5 bases). The CDR3 is made up of 14 amino acids. Trimming cost V 2 bases and J 4 bases, with 11 bases left between them. Germline CDR1 and CDR2: SGHTA and FQGNSA. CDR3 loop: CASSLPGRGTEAFF. DNA of the CDR3: TGTGCCAGCAGCTTACCTGGGAGGGGCACTGAAGCTTTCTTT.

This clone has only one observation. CDR3: CAWSEQGYEQYF. CDR3 DNA: TGTGCCTGGAGCGAACAGGGCTACGAGCAGTACTTC. This chain links TRBV30 with TRBJ2-7; D is possibly TRBD1 (6 bases). Germline V lookup: CDR1 GTSNPN, CDR2 SVGIG (reference sequence). The CDR3 sequence is 12 residues long. Between the trimmed V and J ends, which lost 3 bases and 3 bases, there was a span of 9 bases.

The chain joins TRBV30 to TRBJ1-4; TRBD1 aligns across 12 bases. From germline, CDR1 is GTSNPN and CDR2 SVGIG (reference sequence). The CDR3 length is 13 residues. Unmatched junction bases numbered 5, after V lost 8 bases and J lost 7 bases. In nucleotides, the CDR3 is TGTGCCGGGGACAGGGGGCGAGGTGAAAAACTGTTTTTT. This sequence encodes CAGDRGRGEKLFF.

The chain joins TRBV25-1 to TRBJ1-4; D gene uncertain. Trimming left V 8 bases short and J 7 bases short, with 14 bases between. CDR1 MGHDK and CDR2 SYGVNS come from the germline V gene. The CDR3 spans 13 residues. This CDR3 is CASAVWPFEKLFF. Written as DNA, the CDR3 is TGTGCCAGCGCCGTTTGGCCCTTTGAAAAACTGTTTTTT.

V usage is TRBV7-2 and J usage is TRBJ2-2; D may be TRBD1 (6 bases). The CDR3 consists of 16 residues. Germline V lookup: CDR1 SGHTA, CDR2 FQGNSA. Trimming took 2 bases from V and 1 from J, leaving 11 bases between them. The CDR3 loop is CASSLYPGVNTGELFF. CDR3 bases: TGTGCCAGCAGCTTATATCCAGGGGTGAACACCGGGGAGCTGTTTTTT. Combining the CDR3 with reference TRBV7-2 and TRBJ2-2 gives the whole variable domain GAGVSQSPSNKVTEKGKDVELRCDPISGHTALYWYRQSLGQGLEFLIYFQGNSAPDKSGLPSDRFSAERTGGSVSTLTIQRTQQEDSAVYLCASSLYPGVNTGELFFGEGSRLTVL.